The clone carrying this T cell receptor beta chain was detected ten times or more. The V end was cut by 2 bases, the J end by 8 bases, with 12 bases between. Germline V gene sequence: CDR1 GTSNPN, CDR2 SVGIG (reference sequence). This CDR3 spans 12 amino acids. The data were taken from a study of Graves' ophthalmopathy and Graves' hyperthyroidism. Study-wide background: Researchers obtained peripheral blood at initial diagnosis, before any treatment had begun.

Amplifying from RNA transcripts, the study obtained TCR beta CDR3 regions. The first round was an RT-PCR with HTBI primers, and the second round was a multiplex PCR. Via MiXCR, TCRdb re-called the multiplex PCR reads, giving one row per CDR3 protein. The sample gives about 220,000 distinct CDR3 sequences, roughly 21% of which show up once; roughly 40% is in the top ten. The rearrangement joins TRBV30 to TRBJ1-2; D ambiguous. Sequenced material: peripheral blood. The TCR comes from a woman aged 50 to 65 with Graves' ophthalmopathy. The CDR3 DNA follows: TGTGCCTGGAGTAATGTACTCGGCGGCTACACCTTC. This translates into CAWSNVLGGYTF.